These 30 T cell receptor beta chains came from one sample sequenced in a study of tumor-infiltrating lymphocytes in primary liver carcinoma. A primer in the constant region served to generate TCR beta cDNA from 450 to 600 ng of total RNA. Investigators got TCR beta libraries out of three nested multiplex PCR rounds, done with slightly modified ARM-PCR. Researchers ran the first two PCR rounds for 9 to 10 cycles each with TRBV1-TRBV30 forward primers and a C-beta reverse primer. Via MiXCR, TCRdb re-called the multiplex PCR reads, giving one row per CDR3 protein. The data show more than 95,000 distinct CDR3 sequences, roughly 80% seen once. Unsorted bulk tissue of about 19-33 mg yielded co-extracted RNA and DNA. The sample comprised liver tumor tissue from sampling region 3. The subset denotes: tumor region T3, left-lateral pole. Receptors were obtained from a man aged 35-49 years with primary liver carcinoma and hepatitis B virus infection.

About this clonotype itself: Compared with germline, one end of the junction differs, possibly owing to a read error. This chain joins TRBV7-9 and TRBJ2-3, with 13 bases that match TRBD2. This CDR3 has 16 amino acids. Germline V gene sequence: CDR1 SEHNR, CDR2 FQNEAQ (reference sequence). The CDR3 nucleotides read TGTGACAGCAGCTCCTGGACTAGCGGGAGTCCAGATACGCAGTATTTT. Translating gives CDSSSWTSGSPDTQYF.

In the case of this clonotype: A read error may produce the germline difference seen at one junction end. The CDR3 here is CSVGRTGEVFF. The CDR3 DNA follows: TGCAGCGTCGGGAGAACAGGTGAAGTTTTCTTT. The J gene is TRBJ1-1, the V gene TRBV29-1; tentatively, D is TRBD1 (5 bases). CDR1 is SQVTM and CDR2 is ANQGSEA in the germline V gene. The CDR3 has 11 residues.

Concerning this clonotype itself: It is likely a read error, because the conserved phenylalanine at the end of the CDR3 is missing. The chain joins TRBV29-1 to TRBJ2-2, with 9 bases fitting TRBD2. Per the germline V gene, CDR1 is SQVTM and CDR2 is ANQGSEA. V lost 4 bases and J lost 1; bases outside the gene matches: 4. This CDR3 is 15 amino acids long. This CDR3 is CSVGTSAVNTGELFL. The CDR3 DNA is TGCAGCGTTGGGACTAGCGCTGTGAACACCGGGGAGCTGTTTCTT.

The V and J genes are TRBV12-3 or TRBV12-4 and TRBJ1-1; no clear D. The CDR3 length is 14 residues. Trimming removed 4 bases at V and 5 bases at J, with 14 bases between. In DNA, the CDR3 is TGTGCCAGCAGTTGGAGTGGACCTGGGACTGAAGCTTTCTTT. Translating it yields CASSWSGPGTEAFF.

With respect to this clonotype: One end of the junction does not line up with germline, which may come from a read error. The V and J genes are TRBV5-4 and TRBJ2-1; D perhaps matches TRBD2 (5 bases). This CDR3 has 14 amino acids. CDR1 SGHNT and CDR2 YYREEE come from the germline V gene (reference sequence). The DNA for the CDR3 is TGTTCCAGCAGCCTCATCAAGACTAACAATGAGCAGTTCTTC. This gives the protein CSSSLIKTNNEQFF.

The V and J genes are TRBV10-3 and TRBJ2-5; TRBD1 agrees at 9 bases. The CDR3 has 14 residues. The V and J ends lost 7 bases and 5 bases, in that order; junction bases with no gene match: 8. Germline loops: CDR1 ENHRY, CDR2 SYGVKD. The CDR3 DNA follows: TGTGCCATCAAAAAAGGGGACAGGGTGGAGACCCAGTACTTC. Translated, it gives CAIKKGDRVETQYF.

Concerning this clonotype: Since no conserved phenylalanine or tryptophan closes the CDR3, a read error is the likely cause. The DNA is omitted, as the CDR3 cannot be located on it reliably, and the CDR3 follows TCRdb's listing. The V call is TRBV11-3, the J call TRBJ2-1. Germline V CDR1 and CDR2: SGHNT, YENEEA. 14 amino acids form the CDR3, both terminal residues included. This CDR3 reads CAISFAGPYNERFL.

As to this clonotype: Mismatch with germline at one junction end may stem from a read error. The chain couples TRBV29-1 to TRBJ2-3; D may be TRBD2 (5 bases). This CDR3 region has 13 residues. Germline V lookup: CDR1 SQVTM, CDR2 ANQGSEA. For the CDR3, the DNA is TGCAGCCTTGATGCCAATCAAGCGGATACGCAGTATTTC. This sequence encodes CSLDANQADTQYF.

The sample holds one count of this clonotype. The chain carries TRBV6-6 and TRBJ1-4, with D perhaps TRBD1 (5 bases). There are 14 residues in the CDR3. Between the trimmed V and J ends, which lost 1 base and 16 bases, there was a span of 19 bases. Germline lookup yields CDR1 MNHNY and CDR2 SVGAGI (reference sequence). CDR3 loop: CASSYWGENEIPFF. The CDR3 nucleotides read TGTGCCAGCAGTTACTGGGGCGAGAATGAAATACCGTTTTTT.

This chain uses TRBV29-1 with TRBJ2-5, with 8 bases fitting TRBD2. V lost 8 bases and J lost 5; bases outside the gene matches: 16. CDR1 is SQVTM, CDR2 ANQGSEA, per germline. This CDR3 comprises 15 residues. CDR3 sequence reads: CSIRQSGSWAETQYF. The CDR3 DNA reads TGCAGCATTCGGCAAAGCGGGAGTTGGGCGGAGACCCAGTACTTC. The full variable domain, in which reference TRBV29-1 and TRBJ2-5 provide the parts outside the CDR3, is SAVISQKPSRDICQRGTSLTIQCQVDSQVTMMFWYRQQPGQSLTLIATANQGSEATYESGFVIDKFPISRPNLTFSTLTVSNMSPEDSSIYLCSIRQSGSWAETQYFGPGTRLLVL.

The V call is TRBV6-5, the J call TRBJ2-1, with 8 bases identical to TRBD1. From germline, CDR1 is MNHEY and CDR2 SVGAGI. After removal of 5 bases from V and 6 bases from J, the junction contained 6 bases not matched to a gene. CDR3 length: 14 amino acids. CDR3 nucleotide sequence: TGTGCCAGCAGTGAGGACAGGGTAGCCAATGAGCAGTTCTTC. It is translated as CASSEDRVANEQFF.

This clonotype was recorded once. The rearrangement uses TRBV5-1 and TRBJ2-2; 7 bases fit TRBD2. Trimming cost V 4 bases and J 5 bases; bases outside gene matches: 11. The CDR3 is 16 residues long. Germline CDR1 SGHRS, CDR2 YFSETQ. The CDR3 sequence: CASSILARVDTGELFF. The CDR3 nucleotides read TGCGCCAGCAGCATACTAGCGCGAGTAGATACCGGGGAGCTGTTTTTT.

This clonotype was counted between two and nine times. One base away lies a much larger clone, so this may be a sequencing read error. The rearrangement joins TRBV4-1 to TRBJ2-7, with a tentative D call TRBD1 (6 bases). This CDR3 region has 15 residues. Looked up from germline, CDR1 is MGHRA and CDR2 is YSYEKL. The CDR3 coding sequence is TGCGCCAGCAGCCAAACCCCCGGGACAATCTACGAGCAGTGCTTC. This translates into CASSQTPGTIYEQCF.

Remarks on this clonotype: A read error may produce the germline difference seen at one junction end. This chain links TRBV6-2 or TRBV6-3 with TRBJ2-1; D remains ambiguous. Germline CDR1 MNHEY, CDR2 SVGEGT. The length of the CDR3 is 13 residues. The CDR3 sequence is CASHYSYRNEQFF. The CDR3 DNA is TGTGCCAGCCATTACTCGTATAGGAATGAGCAGTTCTTT.

As for this clonotype: The junction and the germline gene differ at one end; a read error may be behind it. The chain combines TRBV6-6 with TRBJ1-5, with D hard to call. The CDR3 covers 16 residues. Germline CDR1 is MNHNY and CDR2 is SVGAGI (reference sequence). CDR3 in DNA: TGTGCCAACAGTTACTACGGCACCAATATCAATCAGCCCCAGCATTTT. Amino acid sequence: CANSYYGTNINQPQHF.

This chain connects TRBV5-1 to TRBJ2-3; TRBD2 matches 7 bases. There are 14 residues in the CDR3. Germline CDR1 reads SGHRS; CDR2 reads YFSETQ. The V and J ends lost 6 bases and 5 bases, in that order; junction bases with no gene match: 9. DNA for the CDR3: TGCGCCAGCATCGGGGGAGGGCAGGAAGATACGCAGTATTTT. This encodes CASIGGGQEDTQYF.

This clonotype occurred a few times. The chain carries TRBV7-2 and TRBJ2-3; 10 positions match TRBD2. CDR1 is SGHTA and CDR2 is FQGNSA in the germline V gene. Germline trimming cut 5 bases from V and 4 bases from J; bases unmatched to any gene: 6. The CDR3 runs 15 residues. This CDR3 reads CASSPSGSVADTQYF. The CDR3 DNA follows: TGTGCCAGCAGCCCTAGCGGGAGCGTCGCAGATACGCAGTATTTT.

Worth noting for this clonotype: The conserved closing phenylalanine or tryptophan is absent in this CDR3, likely reflecting a read error. The rearrangement joins TRBV14 to TRBJ2-1; 8 bases are shared with TRBD2. Germline assignment: CDR1 SGHDN and CDR2 FVKESK. The ends lost 5 bases at V and 5 bases at J; junction bases unmatched: 11. This CDR3 comprises 16 residues. The CDR3 nucleotides are TGTGCCAGCAGCGCCGTAGCGGGACGGGTAAACAATGAGCAGTTCTTA. Its translation is CASSAVAGRVNNEQFL.

The V and J genes are TRBV12-3 or TRBV12-4 and TRBJ2-7, with no clear D. The CDR3 length is 12 residues. Trimming took 8 bases from V and 12 from J, leaving 20 bases between them. This CDR3 is CASSNRPYERYF. The CDR3 DNA follows: TGTGCCAGCTCAAACAGACCCTACGAACGGTACTTC.

This sequence joins TRBV20-1 and TRBJ2-3; perhaps TRBD2 as D (6 bases). V shed 3 bases and J shed 0 bases, with 16 bases lying between them. Germline V gives CDR1 DFQATT, CDR2 SNEGSKA (reference sequence). The CDR3 is made up of 16 amino acids. This chain's CDR3 is CSASRVGGSSTDTQYF. In DNA form, the CDR3 reads TGCAGTGCTAGTAGAGTGGGAGGTTCTAGCACAGATACGCAGTATTTT.

Worth noting for this clonotype: Possible read error: a much larger clone is one base away. The CDR3 does not end in the conserved phenylalanine or tryptophan, so this is likely a read error. CDR3 sequence: CASSGTAGGDSLLHI. In DNA, the CDR3 is TGTGCCAGCAGCGGGACAGCCGGTGGGGATTCACTCCTCCACATT. This chain uses TRBV6-4 with TRBJ1-6; 7 bases fit TRBD1. This CDR3 has 15 residues. CDR1 and CDR2 from the germline V gene are MRHNA and SNTAGT.

A remark on this clonotype: At one end, the junction sequence differs from germline, possibly due to a read error. The chain uses TRBV14 and TRBJ2-7; the D is unclear. The CDR3 totals 11 residues. The germline V gene has CDR1 SGHDN and CDR2 FVKESK. The CDR3 region is CASSQTYKQYF. The CDR3 DNA is TGTGCCAGCAGCCAAACCTACAAGCAGTATTTC.

This sequence joins TRBV5-4 and TRBJ1-1; D not resolved. The V and J ends lost 4 bases and 3 bases respectively, with 13 bases between them. Germline-derived CDR1 and CDR2 are SGHNT and YYREEE (reference sequence). This CDR3 region has 14 residues. The DNA of the CDR3 is TGTGCCAGCAGCACCGTTACACTTTACACTGAAGCTTTCTTT. As protein: CASSTVTLYTEAFF. Variable domain in full (rest from reference TRBV5-4 and TRBJ1-1): ETGVTQSPTHLIKTRGQQVTLRCSSQSGHNTVSWYQQALGQGPQFIFQYYREEENGRGNFPPRFSGLQFPNYSSELNVNALELDDSALYLCASSTVTLYTEAFFGQGTRLTVV.

The chain recombines TRBV12-3 or TRBV12-4 with TRBJ1-5; D may be TRBD1 (6 bases). V dropped 10 bases and J dropped 6 bases, with 16 bases sitting between them. The CDR3 is 13 residues long. The chain's CDR3 is CANINRVSQPQHF. CDR3 DNA: TGTGCCAACATTAACAGGGTATCTCAGCCCCAGCATTTT.

Concerning this clonotype itself: Because the CDR3 is missing its conserved closing phenylalanine or tryptophan, this is likely a read error. The chain is built from TRBV5-1 and TRBJ2-5; D unresolved. Germline-derived CDR1 and CDR2 are SGHRS and YFSETQ. The CDR3 totals 15 residues. This CDR3 is CPSSFPGRNQETQYY. For the CDR3, the DNA is TGCCCCAGCAGCTTCCCCGGGCGGAACCAAGAGACCCAGTACTAC.

Of note for this clonotype: The junction and the germline gene differ at one end; a read error may be behind it. The V and J genes are TRBV5-1 and TRBJ1-1; no reliable D call. The CDR3 loop spans 14 amino acids. Germline V gene data show CDR1 as SGHRS and CDR2 as YFSETQ. The CDR3, as DNA: TGCGCCAGCAGCTTGGCAGGAGTCGGCACTGACGCTTTCTTT. Encoded protein: CASSLAGVGTDAFF. The variable domain in full, completed from reference TRBV5-1 and TRBJ1-1, reads KAGVTQTPRYLIKTRGQQVTLSCSPISGHRSVSWYQQTPGQGLQFLFEYFSETQRNKGNFPGRFSGRQFSNSRSEMNVSTLELGDSALYLCASSLAGVGTDAFFGQGTRLTVV.

As regards this clonotype: An end of the junction differs from the germline gene, which may be a read error. The V gene is TRBV29-1, the J gene TRBJ1-5, with D possibly TRBD1 on 6 matching bases. With the DNA end fitting TRBJ2-3 better, the J assignment may be wrong. CDR1 and CDR2 (germline): SQVTM, ANQGSEA. This CDR3 has 13 amino acids. The CDR3 loop is CGVVGQINQPQYF. In DNA form, the CDR3 reads TGCGGCGTTGTTGGACAGATCAATCAGCCCCAGTATTTT.

This clonotype was recorded once. The junction differs from germline at one of its ends, possibly a read error. The V and J genes are TRBV5-5 and TRBJ2-5; D not resolved. The CDR3 has 12 residues. Germline CDR1 SGHKS, CDR2 YYEKEE (reference sequence). CDR3 region: CASCLGTEIQYF. The CDR3 bases are TGTGCCAGCTGCTTGGGTACAGAGATCCAATACTTC.

The chain joins TRBV5-1 to TRBJ1-3; a weak D match, TRBD1 (5 bases). The CDR3 loop spans 17 amino acids. Germline CDR1 SGHRS, CDR2 YFSETQ. Trimming cost V 9 bases and J 0 bases, with 22 bases left between them. CDR3: CAISLELVGVSGNTIYF. The DNA of the CDR3 is TGCGCCATCAGTTTGGAACTAGTAGGGGTCTCTGGAAACACCATATATTTT. Together with reference TRBV5-1 and TRBJ1-3, the CDR3 gives the full variable domain: KAGVTQTPRYLIKTRGQQVTLSCSPISGHRSVSWYQQTPGQGLQFLFEYFSETQRNKGNFPGRFSGRQFSNSRSEMNVSTLELGDSALYLCAISLELVGVSGNTIYFGEGSWLTVV.

Comments on this clonotype: An end of the junction does not agree with germline; a read error may underlie this. V usage is TRBV6-1 and J usage is TRBJ1-2; a weak D match, TRBD1 (5 bases). In germline, CDR1 is MNHNS, CDR2 SASEGT. This CDR3 has 14 amino acids. The CDR3 is CASSEGLPNYGYTF. The DNA of the CDR3 is TGTGCCAGCAGCGAGGGACTGCCCAACTATGGTTACACCTTC.